The count of the clone carrying this T cell receptor beta chain is one. The data originate from a study of blood T cell repertoires in COVID-19. This CDR3 comprises 12 residues. In germline, CDR1 is SGHRS, CDR2 YFSETQ. The V and J ends lost 7 bases and 4 bases respectively, with 10 bases between them. Profiled with immunoSEQ multiplex PCR; TCRdb holds only in-frame clones, not every one. The data show roughly 190,000 clones, more than 80% seen once. Sequenced sample: peripheral blood. This rearrangement joins TRBV5-1 to TRBJ2-3; the D is unclear. This TCR was sampled from a woman between 40 and 55 years old with COVID-19, enrolled during active disease. The CDR3 nucleotides are TGCGCCAGCCGTTTAGGAGCAGATACGCAGTATTTT. Protein sequence: CASRLGADTQYF.